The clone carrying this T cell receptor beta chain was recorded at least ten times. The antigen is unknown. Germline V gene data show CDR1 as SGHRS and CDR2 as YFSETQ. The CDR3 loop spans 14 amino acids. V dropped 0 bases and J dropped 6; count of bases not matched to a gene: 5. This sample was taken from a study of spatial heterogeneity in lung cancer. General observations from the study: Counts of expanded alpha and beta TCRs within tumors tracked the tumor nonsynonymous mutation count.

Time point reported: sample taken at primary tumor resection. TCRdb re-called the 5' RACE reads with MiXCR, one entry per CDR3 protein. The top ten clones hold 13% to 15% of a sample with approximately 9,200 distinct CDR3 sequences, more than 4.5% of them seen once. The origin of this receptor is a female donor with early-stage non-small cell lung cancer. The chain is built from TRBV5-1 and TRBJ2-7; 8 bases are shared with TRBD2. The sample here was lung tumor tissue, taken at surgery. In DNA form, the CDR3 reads TGCGCCAGCAGCTTGGGTACTAGCGGAACCGAGCAGTACTTC. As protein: CASSLGTSGTEQYF.